The clone carrying this T cell receptor (beta chain) showed up just a few times. Its antigen is unknown. Next came a second PCR, run for about 6 to 12 cycles, which used a sample-barcoded 5' primer along with a J-beta primer mix. Each sample provided no less than 2.5 million CDR3-containing paired-end reads. TCRdb analysed the 5' RACE reads with MiXCR anew, one entry per CDR3 protein. Of 1.8 million or so distinct CDR3 sequences in the sample, about two fifths were seen once. The data are from a study of blood T cells in healthy people across ages. Study-level information: Using template switching, researchers captured about one barcoded beta molecule for each two T cells.

Study outcomes and limitations: Among long-lived donors, naive CD4+ cells were more numerous and diversity higher than in aged donors.

There are 15 residues in the CDR3. Germline assignment: CDR1 LGHDT and CDR2 YNNKEL (reference sequence). V gave up 2 bases and J gave up 4 bases, with 15 bases separating them. The sequencing sample was made of blood. The source is a human donor in good health. This sequence joins TRBV3-1 and TRBJ2-7; D remains unclear. The CDR3 DNA reads as TGTGCCAGCAGCCAATTCGTCAATGGGCCATACGAGCAGTACTTC. It is translated as CASSQFVNGPYEQYF.